This T cell receptor (beta chain) came from a study of identical twins. V lost 5 bases to trimming and J lost 2 bases, with 10 bases between them. The CDR3 extends over 13 amino acids. The germline V gene encodes CDR1 MNHEY and CDR2 SMNVEV (reference sequence). All donors were healthy, and all were Caucasian. Study-level findings and limits: Twin pairs had excess sharing that was weaker in beta out-of-frame sequences. Its conclusions, products of cross-sectional statistical analysis, did not come from following the same donors. Models underestimated out-of-frame TCR alpha sharing in monozygotic twins.

About this clonotype itself: Antigen specificity is unknown.

Each CDR3 protein gets one entry after TCRdb re-called the 5' RACE reads with MiXCR. Of around 1.7 million distinct CDR3 sequences listed, 32% were seen once; the top ten hold 0.27%. The TCR sequence derives from a newborn girl in good health. The V call is TRBV27, the J call TRBJ2-7; D gene ambiguous. The sequencing input was cord blood. CDR3 amino acids: CASSNQMPYEQYF. CDR3 bases: TGTGCCAGCAGTAATCAGATGCCCTACGAGCAGTACTTC.